Presented here are 7 T cell receptor beta chains from one specimen sequenced in a study of T cell clonotyping in hematopoietic cell transplantation. Clones were read by immunoSEQ multiplex PCR, and TCRdb kept only the in-frame ones, dropping some. The sample shows 35,000 to 45,000 clones, about 95% of them seen only once. Sequencing was carried out using peripheral blood mononuclear cells. These receptors originate from a woman in her fifties or sixties in good health. Some clones in this sample may be carry-over from other donors' samples.

The chain uses TRBV9 and TRBJ2-5; D remains ambiguous. Germline CDR1 is SGDLS and CDR2 is YYNGEE. The length of the CDR3 is 15 residues. V dropped 0 bases and J dropped 7 bases, with 16 bases sitting between them. The CDR3 spells CASSVAGAPAGTQYF. CDR3 nucleotides: TGTGCCAGCAGCGTAGCCGGAGCGCCGGCAGGGACCCAGTACTTC.

The chain combines TRBV11-2 with TRBJ2-5; D gene uncertain. This CDR3 contains 13 residues. The V gene lost 3 bases and the J gene lost 2 bases, with 7 bases spanning the gap. The germline CDR1 and CDR2 sequences are SGHAT and FQNNGV. CDR3 in amino acids: CASSFGNQETQYF. The CDR3 bases are TGTGCCAGCAGCTTTGGCAATCAAGAGACCCAGTACTTC. Variable domain in full (rest from reference TRBV11-2 and TRBJ2-5): EAGVAQSPRYKIIEKRQSVAFWCNPISGHATLYWYQQILGQGPKLLIQFQNNGVVDDSQLPKDRFSAERLKGVDSTLKIQPAKLEDSAVYLCASSFGNQETQYFGPGTRLLVL.

The table lists this clone with a count of one. This chain links TRBV4-1 with TRBJ1-6; no reliable D call. Per the germline V gene, CDR1 is MGHRA and CDR2 is YSYEKL. The CDR3 runs to 16 residues. V shed 0 bases and J shed 7 bases, with 13 bases lying between them. CDR3 sequence (DNA): TGCGCCAGCAGCCAAGATGGTCGACTTGGCAATTCACCCCTCCACTTT. It codes for CASSQDGRLGNSPLHF.

The V and J genes are TRBV7-2 and TRBJ1-3; D call uncertain. Germline assignment: CDR1 SGHTA and CDR2 FQGNSA. The CDR3 consists of 19 residues. V dropped 4 bases and J dropped 0 bases, with 22 bases sitting between them. As DNA, the CDR3 is TGTGCCAGCAGCTCCATCCCGGCGGCAGCGTTTAGCTCTGGAAACACCATATATTTT. Protein: CASSSIPAAAFSSGNTIYF.

This clone came up once. The V gene is TRBV5-6, the J gene TRBJ1-5, with D uncertain. The germline gives CDR1 SGHDT, CDR2 YYEEEE. The V and J ends lost 1 base and 7 bases respectively, with 15 bases between them. The CDR3 has 15 residues. The CDR3 sequence: CASSLSILRWQPQHF. The CDR3 coding sequence is TGTGCCAGCAGCTTGTCGATCCTCAGATGGCAGCCCCAGCATTTT.

This CDR3 is CASSYSRGSTMGEQFF. CDR3 coding DNA: TGTGCCAGCAGTTACAGCAGGGGATCCACAATGGGTGAGCAGTTCTTC. The chain links TRBV6-5 to TRBJ2-1, with a tentative D call TRBD1 (6 bases). CDR3 size: 16 residues. V was shortened by 2 bases and J by 9 bases, with 20 bases between the two germline ends. Germline V gene lookup returns CDR1 MNHEY and CDR2 SVGAGI.

The chain is built from TRBV4-2 and TRBJ1-1, with a possible D match to TRBD1 (5 bases). The CDR3 runs to 13 residues. CDR1 is LGHNA, CDR2 YNFKEQ, per germline. V lost 7 bases and J lost 0, with 9 bases in between. This CDR3 reads CASKTALNTEAFF. For the CDR3, the DNA is TGTGCCAGCAAGACAGCTTTGAACACTGAAGCTTTCTTT.